Included here is one TCR beta chain sequence, with context. Its antigen is undetermined. TCRdb itself ran the 5' RACE reads through MiXCR, one entry per CDR3 protein. This sample carries 450,000 to 650,000 distinct CDR3 sequences, about 20% of them seen once, and the ten largest clones take about 8.4%. This record belongs to a study of T-cell memory formation after mild COVID-19. General study findings and limits: The CD4+ clones that contracted clustered mainly within CM and EM, and the CD8+ clones concentrated in EMRA.

V lost 0 bases, J lost 4 bases, and 14 bases lay in between. CDR3 size: 15 residues. Germline CDR1 reads DFQATT; CDR2 reads SNEGSKA (reference sequence). The source material was PBMCs or a T cell subset sorted from them (not recorded which). The receptor's source is an adult woman who had mild COVID-19 (a few samples of this study predate the infection). Cell type and time point are not known. The chain is built from TRBV20-1 and TRBJ2-3, with D possibly called TRBD1 or TRBD2 (5 bases each). The CDR3 loop reads CSARDMRGGPDTQYF. The CDR3 DNA reads TGCAGTGCTAGAGATATGAGGGGCGGCCCAGATACGCAGTATTTT.